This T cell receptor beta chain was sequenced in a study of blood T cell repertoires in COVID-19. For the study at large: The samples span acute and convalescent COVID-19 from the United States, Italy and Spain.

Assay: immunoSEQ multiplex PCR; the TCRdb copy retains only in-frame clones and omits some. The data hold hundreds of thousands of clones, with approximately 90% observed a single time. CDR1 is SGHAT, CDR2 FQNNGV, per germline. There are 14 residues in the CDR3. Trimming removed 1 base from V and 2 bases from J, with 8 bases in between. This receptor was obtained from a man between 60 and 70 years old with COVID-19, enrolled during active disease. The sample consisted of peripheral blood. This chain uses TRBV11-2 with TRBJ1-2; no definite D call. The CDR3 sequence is CASSLGTENYGYTF. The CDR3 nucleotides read TGTGCCAGCAGCTTAGGAACAGAGAACTATGGCTACACCTTC.